This passage covers 5 T cell receptor beta chains from one sample sequenced in a study of CD8 T cells in ankylosing spondylitis. Whole-study results and caveats: Ankylosing spondylitis blood appeared to carry a characteristic TCR beta motif of roughly eight highly homologous variants.

TCRdb analysed the 5' RACE reads with MiXCR anew, one entry per CDR3 protein. In the table there are roughly 440,000 distinct CDR3 sequences, roughly a sixth of which are singletons. These TCRs are of unknown antigen specificity. The sample comprised blood, either unsorted or a sorted T cell fraction (not recorded which). The receptors come from a male donor with ankylosing spondylitis.

This rearrangement joins TRBV6-1 to TRBJ2-7; TRBD1 aligns across 9 bases. V lost 6 bases and J lost 5; bases outside the gene matches: 11. The CDR3 totals 15 residues. Germline assignment: CDR1 MNHNS and CDR2 SASEGT. The CDR3 DNA sequence: TGTGCCAGCAGCCCCGGGGGGACAGGGTCCAACGAGCAGTACTTC. Translated, it gives CASSPGGTGSNEQYF.

This clonotype was counted a few times. The chain joins TRBV5-6 to TRBJ1-3; D ambiguous. Trimming pared 0 bases from V and 0 bases from J, leaving 13 bases between. This CDR3 comprises 17 residues. Per germline, CDR1 SGHDT and CDR2 YYEEEE. The CDR3 bases are TGTGCCAGCAGCTTGGCGGCAGAGCCCTACTCTGGAAACACCATATATTTT. Translating gives CASSLAAEPYSGNTIYF.

This clonotype occurred a few times. The V call is TRBV20-1, the J call TRBJ1-1, with 11 bases lining up with TRBD1. The CDR3 spans 15 residues. CDR1 and CDR2 from the germline V gene are DFQATT and SNEGSKA (reference sequence). Losses at the gene ends were 5 bases for V and 5 bases for J; bases not matched to a gene: 10. Written as DNA, the CDR3 is TGCAGTGCTCTCGGACAGGGGGCGCGGAGGACTGAAGCTTTCTTT. This translates into CSALGQGARRTEAFF.

The chain uses TRBV20-1 and TRBJ2-3; weak D call: TRBD1 (6 bases). CDR3 length equals 14 residues. Germline CDR1 DFQATT, CDR2 SNEGSKA (reference sequence). V was shortened by 0 bases and J by 6 bases, with 13 bases between the two germline ends. The DNA of the CDR3 is TGCAGTGCTAGAGATGGGGGCCGGATGGATACGCAGTATTTT. It is translated as CSARDGGRMDTQYF.

This clonotype has more than one count but fewer than ten. The chain has TRBV7-9 and TRBJ2-7, with TRBD1 identical over 8 bases. The CDR3 contains 16 residues. CDR1 is SEHNR and CDR2 is FQNEAQ in the germline V gene (reference sequence). J gave up 2 bases and V 5 bases, and 11 bases lay outside the gene matches. For the CDR3, the DNA is TGTGCCAGCAGCCCAGTCGGACAGGGAAGGACCTACGAGCAGTACTTC. It translates to CASSPVGQGRTYEQYF.